This T cell receptor beta chain was documented in a study of cytomegalovirus exposure and HLA in healthy donors. The study's findings and limits: The authors listed around 150 TCR beta chains as cytomegalovirus-associated. In vitro work confirmed that three CMV-associated chains recognize CMV antigens. Cytomegalovirus status, reportedly, was diagnosed with high specificity and sensitivity by the classifier.

It was the approximately 120-subject validation cohort, separate from the approximately 700-subject first cohort, to which the donors belonged. This clone came up once. The antigen is not known. The CDR3 extends over 16 amino acids. Losses at the gene ends were 3 bases for V and 3 bases for J; bases not matched to a gene: 11. The germline V gene encodes CDR1 MDHEN and CDR2 SYDVKM. Profiling relied on immunoSEQ multiplex PCR, and the TCRdb table lists in-frame clones only, not all of them. Among 100,000 to 150,000 clones listed, approximately 95% were seen once. This sequence originates from a man in his late teens or twenties in good health and CMV-seronegative. The V gene is TRBV28, the J gene TRBJ2-7, with 7 bases fitting TRBD1. The sequenced material came from PBMCs. Here the CDR3 DNA reads TGTGCCAGCAGTTTTTGGGGACAGATTAAGGGCTACGAGCAGTACTTC. It yields the protein CASSFWGQIKGYEQYF.